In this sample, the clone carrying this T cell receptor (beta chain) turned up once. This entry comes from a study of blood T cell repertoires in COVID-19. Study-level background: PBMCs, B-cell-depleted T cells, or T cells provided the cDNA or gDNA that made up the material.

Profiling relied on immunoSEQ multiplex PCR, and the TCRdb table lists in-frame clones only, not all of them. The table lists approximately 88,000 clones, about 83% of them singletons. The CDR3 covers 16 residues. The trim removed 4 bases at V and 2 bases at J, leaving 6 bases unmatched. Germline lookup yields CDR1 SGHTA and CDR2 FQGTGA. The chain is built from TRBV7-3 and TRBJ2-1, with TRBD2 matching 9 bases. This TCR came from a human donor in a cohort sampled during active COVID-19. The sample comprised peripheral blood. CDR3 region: CASSSHSGSPYNEQFF. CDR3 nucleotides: TGTGCCAGCAGCTCCCATAGCGGGAGCCCCTACAATGAGCAGTTCTTC.